These T cell receptor beta chains were read from a single sample in a study of blood T cell repertoires in COVID-19. Generated by immunoSEQ multiplex PCR, the TCRdb table keeps only in-frame clones and is missing some. The table lists roughly 260,000 clones, around 87% of them singletons, with roughly 2.5% in the top ten. The sample was peripheral blood. The receptors originated from a woman aged 50 to 60 with acute or convalescent COVID-19. CDR3s include the opening cysteine and the closing phenylalanine or tryptophan. A D gene is named only where the DNA matches it firmly. Some rows have no size entry. The others give once, few or many, or a class for an expanded clone.

>-|-|TRBV12-3/TRBV12-4|TRBJ1-1
TGTGCCAGCAGTGCCCGGGTGGACACTGAAGCTTTCTTT
CASSARVDTEAFF
>-|-|TRBV6-2/TRBV6-3|TRBJ2-2
TGTGCCAGCAGTCTCATGGGGGGCGGGGAGCTGTTTTTT
CASSLMGGGELFF
>-|TRBD1|TRBV28|TRBJ1-2
TGTGCCAGCAGTTCCTCTATGGTAATGACAGGGGACTATGGCTACACCTTC
CASSSSMVMTGDYGYTF
>-|-|TRBV3-1/TRBV3-2|TRBJ2-3
TGTGCCAGCAGCCAAGAATCTCATACGCAGTATTTT
CASSQESHTQYF
>-|-|TRBV5-1|TRBJ2-7
TGCGCCAGCAGCGGGCAGGGATACGAGCAGTACTTC
CASSGQGYEQYF
>-|-|TRBV20-1|TRBJ1-5
TGCAGTGCGAGTGGGTATGAAGACTTTAAGTCCCAGCATTTT
CSASGYEDFKSQHF
>-|-|TRBV10-3|TRBJ2-1
TGTGCCATCATATCCGGGGAGACCTACAATGAGCAGTTCTTC
CAIISGETYNEQFF
>-|-|TRBV6-5|TRBJ2-7
TGTGCCAGCAGCCAGTGGGGGGGCGGCTACGAGCAGTACTTC
CASSQWGGGYEQYF
>-|-|TRBV25-1|TRBJ2-5
TGTGCCAGCAGTGGAGGGGAGACCCAGTACTTC
CASSGGETQYF
>once|-|TRBV18|TRBJ1-4
TGTGCCAGCTCACCAGGGGAGGAAAGTGAAAAACTGTTTTTT
CASSPGEESEKLFF
>-|TRBD2|TRBV7-2|TRBJ2-1
TGTGCCAGCAGCTTCCTAGGACTAGCGAAGTTCTTC
CASSFLGLAKFF
>-|-|TRBV27|TRBJ1-5
TGTGCCAGCAGGGCGGGAAATAGCAATCAGCCCCAGCATTTT
CASRAGNSNQPQHF
>-|TRBD1|TRBV27|TRBJ2-7
TGTGCCAGCAGTTTATATACAGGGGGCGCCGAGCAGTACTTC
CASSLYTGGAEQYF
>-|TRBD1|TRBV28|TRBJ1-6
TGTGCCAGCAGTTTCTCGACAGGGCTGGGTTCACCCCTCCACTTT
CASSFSTGLGSPLHF
>-|-|TRBV5-1|TRBJ1-3
TGCGCCAGCAGCCCGCAGGGTGACGACGGAAACACCATATATTTT
CASSPQGDDGNTIYF
>-|TRBD1|TRBV5-4|TRBJ2-2
TGTGCCAGCAGCCCGACAGGGTTTGGCACCGGGGAGCTGTTTTTT
CASSPTGFGTGELFF
>-|TRBD2|TRBV5-4|TRBJ2-7
TGTGCCAGCAGCTTGGGGGCAACGGCGGGAGGCTCCTACGAGCAGTACTTC
CASSLGATAGGSYEQYF
>few|TRBD1|TRBV5-1|TRBJ1-3
TGCGCCAGCAGCTTGGGGGACAGCTCTGGAAACACCATATATTTT
CASSLGDSSGNTIYF
>-|TRBD1|TRBV24-1|TRBJ1-2
TGTGCCACCAGTGATTTCGGACAGGGAAGTGGCTACACCTTC
CATSDFGQGSGYTF
>-|-|TRBV4-1|TRBJ2-2
TGCGCCAGCAGCCAAGATCGTTCCAGGGTGGGGACCGGGGAGCTGTTTTTT
CASSQDRSRVGTGELFF
>-|-|TRBV7-9|TRBJ2-6
TGTGCCAGCAGCTGGGCGGGGGCCAGTGGGGCCAACGTCCTGACTTTC
CASSWAGASGANVLTF
>-|TRBD1|TRBV9|TRBJ2-7
TGTGCCAGCAGCGAGTCGAACAGGGGGCTCCACGAGCAGTACTTC
CASSESNRGLHEQYF
>-|-|TRBV28|TRBJ1-4
TGTGCCAGCAGTTCTGTGTATGAAAAACTGTTTTTT
CASSSVYEKLFF
>-|TRBD2|TRBV6-2/TRBV6-3|TRBJ2-7
TGTGCCAGCAGTTACCCCCGGGGGGAAAGCTACGAGCAGTACTTC
CASSYPRGESYEQYF
>-|TRBD2|TRBV6-5|TRBJ2-2
TGTGCCAGCAGCCTAGCGGGATCTACCGGGGAGCTGTTTTTT
CASSLAGSTGELFF
>-|TRBD1|TRBV19|TRBJ1-1
TGTGCCAGTACCCCCAGGGGGGACAGGGATAAACCGGGCACTGAAGCTTTCTTT
CASTPRGDRDKPGTEAFF
>-|-|TRBV6-2/TRBV6-3|TRBJ2-7
TGTGCCAGCAGTTCCCCCCCGATAGCCTACGAGCAGTACTTC
CASSSPPIAYEQYF
>-|-|TRBV5-5|TRBJ1-5
TGTGCCAGCAGCTTGTGGGGGGAAGGCAATCAGCCCCAGCATTTT
CASSLWGEGNQPQHF
>-|-|TRBV7-8|TRBJ2-3
TGTGCCAGCAGCTTAGGACTACTCGATACGCAGTATTTT
CASSLGLLDTQYF
>-|TRBD1|TRBV4-2|TRBJ1-4
TGTGCCAGCAGCACCTCGGGACAGGGGAGTGAAAAACTGTTTTTT
CASSTSGQGSEKLFF
>-|-|TRBV19|TRBJ2-5
TGTGCCAGTAGTTGGGGCCAGGAGACCCAGTACTTC
CASSWGQETQYF
>-|-|TRBV19|TRBJ1-1
TGTGCCAGTAGTATAGCCGGGTCTCAAGCTTTCTTT
CASSIAGSQAFF
>few|TRBD2|TRBV3-1/TRBV3-2|TRBJ2-2
TGTGCCAGCAGCCAAGCCCTACTAGCGGGAGTCGCCGGGGAGCTGTTTTTT
CASSQALLAGVAGELFF
>-|TRBD1|TRBV5-1|TRBJ1-5
TGCGCCAGCAGCTTATCCCCGGGACAGGTCGATGGCAATCAGCCCCAGCATTTT
CASSLSPGQVDGNQPQHF
>-|TRBD2|TRBV7-8|TRBJ2-7
TGTGCCAGCAGTACCCATGTACTAGCGGGCCGCTCCTACGAGCAGTACTTC
CASSTHVLAGRSYEQYF
>-|-|TRBV28|TRBJ1-3
TGTGCCAGCAGTTTAAGGGCGGGTGCGGGTGGAAACACCATATATTTT
CASSLRAGAGGNTIYF
>-|-|TRBV15|TRBJ1-3
TGTGCCACCAGCAGAGTCCCGGGAGTTGCTGGAAACACCATATATTTT
CATSRVPGVAGNTIYF
>-|-|TRBV4-1|TRBJ1-4
TGCGCCAGCAGCCTTTCCCTCGGTACAACTAATGAAAAACTGTTTTTT
CASSLSLGTTNEKLFF
>-|-|TRBV19|TRBJ1-5
TGTGCCAGTACCCCCGGGGGAAATCAGCCCCAGCATTTT
CASTPGGNQPQHF
>-|-|TRBV18|TRBJ1-2
TGTGCCAGCTCAGAGGGTTCAAACTATGGCTACACCTTC
CASSEGSNYGYTF
>-|-|TRBV27|TRBJ1-5
TGTGCCAGCAGTTTATCCTTTTTACAGCCCCAGCATTTT
CASSLSFLQPQHF
>-|-|TRBV19|TRBJ2-7
TGTGCCAGTAGTATAGAAGCGAGGGCCTACGAGCAGTACTTC
CASSIEARAYEQYF
>-|TRBD2|TRBV10-2|TRBJ2-7
TGCGCCAGCAGTGAGTGGGGGAAGCTAGCGGGAGGGCCGGGTGAGCAGTACTTC
CASSEWGKLAGGPGEQYF
>-|-|TRBV7-2|TRBJ2-5
TGTGCCAGCAGCTTTAACAGGGCTGAGACCCAGTACTTC
CASSFNRAETQYF
>-|TRBD1|TRBV19|TRBJ2-7
TGTGCCAGTAGTATTGGGGACAGTGCAAACTCCTACGAGCAGTACTTC
CASSIGDSANSYEQYF
>-|TRBD2|TRBV4-1|TRBJ2-1
TGCGCCAGCAGCCTCGGAGCGGGAGGAATTAATGAGCAGTTCTTC
CASSLGAGGINEQFF
>-|TRBD1|TRBV24-1|TRBJ2-5
TGTGCCACCAGTGCGACAGGGGAAGAGACCCAGTACTTC
CATSATGEETQYF
>-|-|TRBV7-2|TRBJ1-4
TGTGCCAGCAGCTTGGCGGGGTATAATGAAAAACTGTTTTTT
CASSLAGYNEKLFF
>-|-|TRBV5-5|TRBJ2-5
TGTGCCAGCACCGACCAGCGGGCCCCGTACCAAGAGACCCAGTACTTC
CASTDQRAPYQETQYF
>once|-|TRBV7-8|TRBJ1-3
TGTGCCAGCAGCTGGCGGTCTGGAAACACCATATATTTT
CASSWRSGNTIYF
>-|-|TRBV6-1|TRBJ2-2
TGTGCCAGCAGTGAAGGGCAGTCCGGGGAGCTGTTTTTT
CASSEGQSGELFF
>once|TRBD2|TRBV5-8|TRBJ2-3
TGTGCCAGCAGCCTAGCGGCCACAGATACGCAGTATTTT
CASSLAATDTQYF
>-|-|TRBV5-1|TRBJ1-5
TGCGCCAGCAGTAAGGGTGACGGGGGCAATCAGCCCCAGCATTTT
CASSKGDGGNQPQHF
>-|TRBD2|TRBV5-5|TRBJ2-1
TGTGCCAGCAGCTTGGCGGGCCTAGCGGGAGGTTATGAGCAGTTCTTC
CASSLAGLAGGYEQFF
>-|-|TRBV21-1|TRBJ2-7
TGTGCCAGCAGCAAAGTGGGGGGACTAGCGGGAGGGGATCACTCCTACGAGCAGTACTTC
CASSKVGGLAGGDHSYEQYF
>-|TRBD1|TRBV5-1|TRBJ1-4
TGCGCCAGCAGCCCCGGACAGGGGGCTTTTGAAAAACTGTTTTTT
CASSPGQGAFEKLFF
>-|TRBD2|TRBV27|TRBJ2-6
TGTGCCAGCAGTCCGGCCGGGAGGGGGGCCAACGTCCTGACTTTC
CASSPAGRGANVLTF
>-|TRBD1|TRBV19|TRBJ1-2
TGTGCCAGTAGCCGACAGGGGGCTAACTATGGCTACACCTTC
CASSRQGANYGYTF
>-|TRBD2|TRBV11-2|TRBJ2-5
TGTGCCAGCAGCTCCTCTGCTAGCGGGAGGGCCAGGGAGACCCAGTACTTC
CASSSSASGRARETQYF